These 3 T cell receptor beta chains were all obtained from the same sample, sequenced in a study of glioma-infiltrating T cells. TCR alpha and beta CDR3 regions were amplified from RNA using iRepertoire nested multiplex PCR. TCRdb called the multiplex PCR reads again in MiXCR, with one record for every CDR3 protein. The sample consists of about 93,000 distinct CDR3 sequences, roughly 37% of them appearing once. Sequenced: glioma tissue, nonneoplastic brain tissue, or PBMCs (not recorded which). These receptor sequences come from a human donor with low-grade glioma or glioblastoma, undergoing nonglioma brain surgery, or in good health (not recorded which).

This clonotype was picked up many times. The gene calls are TRBV27 and TRBJ2-1; 9 bases are shared with TRBD2. Germline V gene sequence: CDR1 MNHEY, CDR2 SMNVEV (reference sequence). V was pared by 7 bases and J by 6 bases, with 10 bases of the junction left unmatched. CDR3 length: 15 amino acids. CDR3 region: CASNQIAGATNEQFF. CDR3 sequence (DNA): TGTGCCAGCAACCAGATAGCGGGAGCAACCAATGAGCAGTTCTTC.

The V call is TRBV15, the J call TRBJ1-2, with a tentative D call TRBD1 (6 bases). The length of the CDR3 is 15 residues. The V gene's germline CDR1 is LNHNV and CDR2 YYDKDF (reference sequence). The germline V and J ends were trimmed by 8 bases and 8 bases, with 24 bases remaining between them. CDR3 sequence (DNA): TGTGCCACCTGTCCTAATACACAAGGAGGGGGAGGCTACACCTTC. As protein: CATCPNTQGGGGYTF.

The chain has TRBV27 and TRBJ2-3; TRBD2 matches at 11 bases. With V trimmed by 6 bases and J by 1 base, 12 bases remained unmatched. This CDR3 has 18 amino acids. Germline V lookup: CDR1 MNHEY, CDR2 SMNVEV (reference sequence). The CDR3 is CASSPLAGGTFGTDTQYF. As DNA, the CDR3 is TGTGCCAGCAGCCCCCTAGCGGGGGGCACCTTCGGCACAGATACGCAGTATTTT.